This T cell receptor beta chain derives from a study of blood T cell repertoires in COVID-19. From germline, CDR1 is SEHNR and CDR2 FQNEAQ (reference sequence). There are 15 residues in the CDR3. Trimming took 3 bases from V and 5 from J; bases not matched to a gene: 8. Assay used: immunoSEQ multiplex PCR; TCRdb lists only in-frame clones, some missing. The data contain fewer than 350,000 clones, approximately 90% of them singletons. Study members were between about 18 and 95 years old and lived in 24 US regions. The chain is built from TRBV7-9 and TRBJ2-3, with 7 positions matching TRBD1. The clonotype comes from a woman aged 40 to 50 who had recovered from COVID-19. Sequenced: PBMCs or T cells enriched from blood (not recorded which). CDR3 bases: TGTGCCAGCAGCTTCTACAGGGGAGAGGGAGATACGCAGTATTTT. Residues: CASSFYRGEGDTQYF.